The 7 T cell receptor beta chains presented below share a single source sample, sequenced in a study of T cell repertoires in cytomegalovirus infection. TCRdb called the reads again in MiXCR, with one record for every CDR3 protein. The sample yields about 460,000 distinct CDR3 sequences, about 11% seen once. Sample: PBMCs. These receptors were obtained from a human donor in good health (CMV status not recorded). Some clones in this sample may be carry-over from other donors' samples.

A few counts support this clonotype. A read error may be the cause here, since a much bigger clone is one base away. This CDR3 is CASSEDGNQPQHF. The CDR3, as DNA: TGTGCCAGCAGCGAGGACGGCAATCAGCCCCAGCATTTT. The chain has TRBV2 and TRBJ1-5; the D is unclear. Germline V lookup: CDR1 SNHLY, CDR2 FYNNEI. The CDR3 extends over 13 amino acids. Trimming took off 6 bases at V and 2 bases at J, with 8 bases between the two ends.

This clonotype was counted a few times. This rearrangement joins TRBV20-1 to TRBJ1-2; possible D gene TRBD1, 5 bases. Germline V CDR1 and CDR2: DFQATT, SNEGSKA (reference sequence). CDR3 length: 8 amino acids. CDR3 DNA sequence: TGCAGCCGGGGGAGCTACACCTTC. Translated, it gives CSRGSYTF.

This clonotype has only a few counts. The CDR3: CASSVDKGEQYF. The CDR3 nucleotides read TGTGCCAGCAGCGTAGATAAGGGCGAGCAGTACTTC. The V and J genes are TRBV9 and TRBJ2-7; D gene unclear. Germline V gene lookup returns CDR1 SGDLS and CDR2 YYNGEE. Trimming stripped 0 bases from V and 6 bases from J, with 7 bases between. The CDR3 has 12 amino acids. The full variable domain, with the rest looked up from reference TRBV9 and TRBJ2-7, is DSGVTQTPKHLITATGQRVTLRCSPRSGDLSVYWYQQSLDQGLQFLIQYYNGEERAKGNILERFSAQQFPDLHSELNLSSLELGDSALYFCASSVDKGEQYFGPGTRLTVT.

This clonotype was picked up many times. The chain has TRBV12-3 or TRBV12-4 and TRBJ2-1; D is unresolved. The CDR3 sequence is 13 residues long. Trimming removed 6 bases at V and 9 bases at J, with 15 bases between. The CDR3 reads CASSLILPGEQFF. The DNA for the CDR3 is TGTGCCAGCAGCTTAATATTACCCGGTGAGCAGTTCTTC.

This clonotype was seen at least ten times. J is TRBJ2-7 and V is TRBV7-9, with a tentative D call TRBD1 (6 bases). Germline CDR1 SEHNR, CDR2 FQNEAQ (reference sequence). CDR3 length: 13 amino acids. V lost 3 bases and J lost 4, with 10 bases in between. CDR3 in DNA: TGTGCCAGCAGCTTCCCACAGGGTTACGAGCAGTACTTC. Translated, it gives CASSFPQGYEQYF.

V usage is TRBV20-1 and J usage is TRBJ2-3, with D unclear. The CDR3 has 11 amino acids. V gave up 6 bases and J gave up 4 bases, with 8 bases separating them. The germline CDR1 and CDR2 sequences are DFQATT and SNEGSKA (reference sequence). The CDR3 nucleotides are TGCAGTGCCCCCGGACCAGATACGCAGTATTTT. Protein: CSAPGPDTQYF.

This clonotype was seen many times. The chain uses TRBV6-1 and TRBJ2-6, with 7 bases that match TRBD1. The CDR3 runs to 16 residues. Germline-derived CDR1 and CDR2 are MNHNS and SASEGT. Trimming cost V 4 bases and J 5 bases; bases outside gene matches: 8. The CDR3 DNA sequence: TGTGCCAGCAGTGCGAGACAGGGTGGATGGGCCAACGTCCTGACTTTC. This translates into CASSARQGGWANVLTF.